The 27 T cell receptor beta chains below were found in one sample sequenced in a study of early T cells in non-severe SARS-CoV-2 infection. TCRdb passed the 5' RACE reads through MiXCR, listing each CDR3 protein once. Here the sample spans 20,000 to 30,000 distinct CDR3 sequences, around 5.8% being singletons. The specimen sequenced was whole blood. Every receptor here comes from an adult who was a healthcare worker with PCR-confirmed SARS-CoV-2 infection or an uninfected control (not recorded which).

This clonotype was seen many times. The genes are TRBV2 and TRBJ2-3; 9 nucleotides line up with TRBD2. The V gene end was trimmed by 7 bases and the J gene end by 8 bases; junction bases not matched to a gene: 7. Germline CDR1 reads SNHLY; CDR2 reads FYNNEI. CDR3 size: 13 residues. CDR3 nucleotides: TGTGCCAGCAATGCGGGGGGGCGAGGTACGCAGTATTTT. The encoded protein is CASNAGGRGTQYF.

This clonotype was detected ten times or more. V is TRBV5-4 and J is TRBJ2-3; D possibly matches TRBD1 or TRBD2 (5 bases each). The CDR3 spans 16 residues. Trimming took 0 bases from V and 0 from J, leaving 11 bases between them. CDR1 and CDR2 (germline): SGHNT, YYREEE (reference sequence). The CDR3 sequence: CASSLDLGVSTDTQYF. The CDR3 region has the DNA TGTGCCAGCAGCTTGGATCTGGGGGTTAGCACAGATACGCAGTATTTT.

This clonotype turned up a few times. DNA for the CDR3: TGTGCCAGCAGCCCCGGGGCCTCCTACAATGAGCAGTTCTTC. Its protein product is CASSPGASYNEQFF. The V gene is TRBV7-3, the J gene TRBJ2-1; TRBD1 or TRBD2 may be the D gene (5 bases each). The CDR3 contains 14 residues. The germline gives CDR1 SGHTA, CDR2 FQGTGA. Trimming removed 5 bases from V and 0 bases from J, with 8 bases in between.

The J gene is TRBJ1-2, the V gene TRBV12-3 or TRBV12-4; TRBD1 matches 11 bases. V shed 6 bases, J shed 8 bases, and the junction held 2 bases outside the gene matches. This CDR3 contains 12 residues. In nucleotides, the CDR3 is TGTGCCAGCAGGGACAGGGGGCAAGGCTACACCTTC. Amino acid sequence: CASRDRGQGYTF.

This clonotype was observed a few times. This chain uses TRBV20-1 with TRBJ1-2; D uncertain. Trimming shortened V by 1 base and J by 8 bases, and 17 bases separated the two germline ends. CDR1 and CDR2 from the germline V gene are DFQATT and SNEGSKA (reference sequence). The CDR3 contains 14 residues. The CDR3 region is CSARAYGRLMGYTF. CDR3 in DNA: TGCAGTGCTAGAGCGTACGGCCGGCTCATGGGCTACACCTTC.

This clonotype was detected ten times or more. CDR3 sequence reads: CASSYWGGNTGELFF. Here the CDR3 DNA reads TGTGCCAGCAGTTACTGGGGGGGCAACACCGGGGAGCTGTTTTTT. The gene calls are TRBV6-6 and TRBJ2-2; perhaps TRBD2 as D (7 bases). Per the germline V gene, CDR1 is MNHNY and CDR2 is SVGAGI (reference sequence). V was cut by 1 base and J by 2 bases, with 8 bases left in between. The length of the CDR3 is 15 residues.

The V and J genes are TRBV21-1 and TRBJ2-5; TRBD1 was called by the table and not checked on the DNA. TRBV21-1 is deemed a pseudogene. This CDR3 has 14 amino acids. CDR3 protein: CASSKGQGSETQYF. The CDR3 nucleotides read TGTGCCAGCAGCAAGGGACAGGGCAGCGAGACCCAGTACTTC.

At least ten counts were recorded for this clonotype. J is TRBJ2-1 and V is TRBV3-1, with D possibly matching TRBD2 (6 bases). In germline, CDR1 is LGHDT, CDR2 YNNKEL (reference sequence). This CDR3 comprises 15 residues. With 4 bases removed from V and 6 bases from J, the gap between germline ends came to 16 bases. The CDR3 loop is CASSPRRTGGNEQFF. CDR3 in DNA: TGTGCCAGCAGCCCCCGGAGGACCGGGGGCAATGAGCAGTTCTTC.

The gene calls are TRBV12-3 or TRBV12-4 and TRBJ1-6; D gene ambiguous. The V end lost 8 bases, the J end lost 13 bases, and 12 bases lay between the germline ends. The CDR3 extends over 11 amino acids. The CDR3 is CASAQGLPLHF. The CDR3 DNA is TGTGCCAGCGCGCAAGGCCTCCCCCTCCACTTT.

The J gene is TRBJ2-1, the V gene TRBV3-1; no definite D call. Germline V lookup: CDR1 LGHDT, CDR2 YNNKEL (reference sequence). Trimming stripped 1 base from V and 6 bases from J, with 10 bases between. The length of the CDR3 is 14 residues. The CDR3 bases are TGTGCCAGCAGCCAAGGTCCTAGTCTCAATGAGCAGTTCTTC. Its translation: CASSQGPSLNEQFF.

This clonotype was counted many times. This sequence joins TRBV12-3 or TRBV12-4 and TRBJ2-5; maybe TRBD2 (6 bases). This CDR3 is 14 amino acids long. Trimming left V 3 bases short and J 4 bases short, with 12 bases between. CDR3 sequence (DNA): TGTGCCAGCAGTTTTGCGGGACCTCTAGAGACCCAGTACTTC. Residues: CASSFAGPLETQYF.

This clonotype was seen ten or more times. The rearrangement uses TRBV20-1 and TRBJ1-6, with D hard to call. The germline gives CDR1 DFQATT, CDR2 SNEGSKA (reference sequence). Trimming took off 0 bases at V and 7 bases at J, with 4 bases between the two ends. This CDR3 has 12 residues. The CDR3: CSAREGNSPLHF. Written as DNA, the CDR3 is TGCAGTGCTAGAGAGGGGAATTCACCCCTCCACTTT.

This clonotype has a count of ten or more. V and J are TRBV18 and TRBJ2-3; D might be TRBD2 (5 bases). The CDR3 spans 13 residues. The germline V gene has CDR1 KGHSH and CDR2 LQKENI. Trimming cost V 4 bases and J 0 bases, with 5 bases left between them. The CDR3: CASSRTSTDTQYF. In DNA form, the CDR3 reads TGTGCCAGCTCACGGACTAGCACAGATACGCAGTATTTT.

The rearrangement joins TRBV18 to TRBJ2-3; the D is unclear. Germline values: CDR1 KGHSH, CDR2 LQKENI. CDR3 length: 12 amino acids. Trimming stripped 2 bases from V and 4 bases from J, with 4 bases between. Written as DNA, the CDR3 is TGTGCCAGCTCACCAAGGTCAGATACGCAGTATTTT. Translation: CASSPRSDTQYF. Complete variable domain (other parts from reference TRBV18 and TRBJ2-3): NAGVMQNPRHLVRRRGQEARLRCSPMKGHSHVYWYRQLPEEGLKFMVYLQKENIIDESGMPKERFSAEFPKEGPSILRIQQVVRGDSAAYFCASSPRSDTQYFGPGTRLTVL.

This clonotype was recorded many times. The CDR3 nucleotides read TGCGCCAGCAGCTCGACCCTCACCGGGACTACTCAAGAGACCCAGTACTTC. Protein product: CASSSTLTGTTQETQYF. The V gene is TRBV5-1, the J gene TRBJ2-5, with 7 bases that match TRBD2. The CDR3 runs 17 residues. V dropped 3 bases and J dropped 2; count of bases not matched to a gene: 13. Germline V gene data show CDR1 as SGHRS and CDR2 as YFSETQ. Filled out from reference TRBV5-1 and TRBJ2-5, the complete variable domain reads KAGVTQTPRYLIKTRGQQVTLSCSPISGHRSVSWYQQTPGQGLQFLFEYFSETQRNKGNFPGRFSGRQFSNSRSEMNVSTLELGDSALYLCASSSTLTGTTQETQYFGPGTRLLVL.

This clonotype was observed a handful of times. V usage is TRBV20-1 and J usage is TRBJ1-1; D perhaps matches TRBD1 (6 bases). The CDR3 has 11 residues. Germline CDR1 is DFQATT and CDR2 is SNEGSKA (reference sequence). V was trimmed by 6 bases and J by 11 bases, leaving 16 bases between them. CDR3 bases: TGCAGTGCGCGGGGGGCCCCGGACGCTTTCTTT. Translation: CSARGAPDAFF.

This clonotype was seen repeatedly, ten times or more. This rearrangement joins TRBV7-9 to TRBJ1-2, with D perhaps matching TRBD1 (5 bases). Germline values: CDR1 SEHNR, CDR2 FQNEAQ (reference sequence). V was pared by 5 bases and J by 4 bases, with 17 bases between. CDR3 size: 15 residues. CDR3 DNA sequence: TGTGCCAGCAGCCGCGTGGCAGGGACTAGCTATGGCTACACCTTC. This encodes CASSRVAGTSYGYTF.

This clonotype has a count of ten or more. The chain joins TRBV5-4 to TRBJ2-2; D is ambiguous. The CDR3 is 14 residues long. Germline V CDR1 and CDR2: SGHNT, YYREEE (reference sequence). Deletions cut 2 bases from V and 3 bases from J, with 8 bases between. The CDR3 here is CASSFDSYTGELFF. In DNA, the CDR3 is TGTGCCAGCAGCTTTGACTCGTACACCGGGGAGCTGTTTTTT.

This clonotype showed up many times. This chain connects TRBV13 to TRBJ1-2, with D possibly being TRBD1 (5 bases). The V gene lost 2 bases and the J gene lost 11 bases, with 12 bases spanning the gap. The germline V gene has CDR1 PRHDT and CDR2 FYEKMQ (reference sequence). This CDR3 comprises 12 residues. The CDR3 loop is CASSLIQGGYTF. DNA of the CDR3: TGTGCCAGCAGCTTAATCCAGGGCGGATACACCTTC.

The CDR3 protein is CSDQKQGNYGYTF. The CDR3 DNA sequence: TGCAGCGATCAGAAACAGGGGAACTATGGCTACACCTTC. The chain is built from TRBV29-1 and TRBJ1-2; 7 nucleotides match TRBD1. The CDR3 runs to 13 residues. The germline gives CDR1 SQVTM, CDR2 ANQGSEA. J lost 2 bases, V lost 7 bases, and 7 bases had no gene match.

This clonotype appeared many times. The chain has TRBV19 and TRBJ1-5; D uncertain. The CDR3 runs to 14 residues. CDR1 is LNHDA, CDR2 SQIVND, per germline (reference sequence). V was trimmed by 6 bases and J by 7 bases, leaving 16 bases between them. CDR3 loop: CASRGFSSGQPQHF. The CDR3 region has the DNA TGTGCCAGTAGGGGGTTTTCCAGCGGACAGCCCCAGCATTTT.

This clonotype has a handful of counts. The rearrangement uses TRBV20-1 and TRBJ1-3, with D possibly being TRBD1 (5 bases). In germline, CDR1 is DFQATT, CDR2 SNEGSKA (reference sequence). This CDR3 comprises 15 residues. This CDR3 is CGVGTELRSGNTIYF. DNA for the CDR3: TGCGGGGTGGGGACGGAACTGAGATCTGGAAACACCATATATTTT.

This chain uses TRBV4-2 with TRBJ1-4; 7 bases agree with TRBD1. The CDR3 extends over 15 amino acids. Germline V CDR1 and CDR2: LGHNA, YNFKEQ. V was clipped by 3 bases and J by 7 bases; unmatched bases: 8. The DNA for the CDR3 is TGTGCCAGCAGCCAGACGACAGGGCCCTCTGAAAAACTGTTTTTT. It encodes CASSQTTGPSEKLFF.

The chain couples TRBV7-8 to TRBJ2-7, with TRBD2 as a possible D gene (5 bases). Germline CDR1 SGHVS, CDR2 FQNEAQ. The CDR3 runs 14 residues. The ends were cut back, 5 bases at V and 7 bases at J, with 18 bases in the middle. DNA for the CDR3: TGTGCCAGCAGCGAGAGATGGACGGAGCGGGAGCAGTACTTC. Protein product: CASSERWTEREQYF.

The sample holds a few counts of this clonotype. V gene TRBV12-3 or TRBV12-4 combines with J gene TRBJ1-1; a weak D match, TRBD1 (5 bases). The CDR3 sequence is 14 residues long. Trimming shortened V by 1 base and J by 4 bases, and 10 bases separated the two germline ends. Here the CDR3 DNA reads TGTGCCAGCAGTTTAGGAGGGGTGGCCACTGAAGCTTTCTTT. It specifies CASSLGGVATEAFF.

This clonotype turned up a few times. The chain links TRBV7-2 to TRBJ1-6, with D maybe TRBD1 (6 bases). V was clipped by 1 base and J by 7 bases, with 14 bases between them. The CDR3 runs to 16 residues. Germline CDR1 and CDR2: SGHTA and FQGNSA. CDR3 sequence reads: CASSLVPGGRNSPLHF. Here the CDR3 DNA reads TGTGCCAGCAGCTTAGTCCCCGGGGGGCGCAATTCACCCCTCCACTTT. The complete variable domain, with remaining parts taken from reference TRBV7-2 and TRBJ1-6, reads GAGVSQSPSNKVTEKGKDVELRCDPISGHTALYWYRQSLGQGLEFLIYFQGNSAPDKSGLPSDRFSAERTGGSVSTLTIQRTQQEDSAVYLCASSLVPGGRNSPLHFGNGTRLTVT.

This clonotype has at least ten counts. The chain is built from TRBV7-2 and TRBJ2-7; 10 bases are shared with TRBD1. V shed 7 bases, J shed 6 bases, and the junction held 9 bases outside the gene matches. Germline CDR1 and CDR2: SGHTA and FQGNSA. This CDR3 spans 14 amino acids. The CDR3 bases are TGTGCCAGCAACCCGACAGGGGGCATCGGCGAGCAGTACTTC. It is translated as CASNPTGGIGEQYF. The full variable domain, rest sourced from reference TRBV7-2 and TRBJ2-7, is GAGVSQSPSNKVTEKGKDVELRCDPISGHTALYWYRQSLGQGLEFLIYFQGNSAPDKSGLPSDRFSAERTGGSVSTLTIQRTQQEDSAVYLCASNPTGGIGEQYFGPGTRLTVT.